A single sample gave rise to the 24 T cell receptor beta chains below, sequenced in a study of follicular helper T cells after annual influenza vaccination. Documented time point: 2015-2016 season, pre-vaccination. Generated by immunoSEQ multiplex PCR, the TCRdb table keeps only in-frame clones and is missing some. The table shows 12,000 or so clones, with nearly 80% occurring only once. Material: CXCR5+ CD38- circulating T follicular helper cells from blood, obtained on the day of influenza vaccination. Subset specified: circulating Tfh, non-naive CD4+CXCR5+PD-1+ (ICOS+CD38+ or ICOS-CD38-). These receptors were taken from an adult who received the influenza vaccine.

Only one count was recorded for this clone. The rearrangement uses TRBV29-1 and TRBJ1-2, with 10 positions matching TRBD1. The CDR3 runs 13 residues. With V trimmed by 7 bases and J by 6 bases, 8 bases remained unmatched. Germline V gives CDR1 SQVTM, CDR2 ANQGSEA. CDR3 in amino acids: CSGLTGGADGYTF. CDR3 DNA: TGCAGCGGCCTGACAGGGGGCGCCGATGGCTACACCTTC.

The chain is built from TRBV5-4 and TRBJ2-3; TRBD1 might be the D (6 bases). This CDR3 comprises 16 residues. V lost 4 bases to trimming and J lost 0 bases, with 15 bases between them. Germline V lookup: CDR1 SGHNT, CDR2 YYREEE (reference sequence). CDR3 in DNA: TGTGCCAGCAGCCCCGGACAGTCCCGGAGCACAGATACGCAGTATTTT. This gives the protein CASSPGQSRSTDTQYF.

The CDR3 sequence is CASSLKVRDGGENTIYF. CDR3 nucleotide sequence: TGTGCCAGCAGCTTGAAAGTTCGGGACGGGGGAGAAAACACCATATATTTT. The chain employs TRBV5-4 and TRBJ1-3; D may be TRBD1 (5 bases). The CDR3 runs to 17 residues. Germline V CDR1 and CDR2: SGHNT, YYREEE (reference sequence). Trimming took off 1 base at V and 6 bases at J, with 20 bases between the two ends.

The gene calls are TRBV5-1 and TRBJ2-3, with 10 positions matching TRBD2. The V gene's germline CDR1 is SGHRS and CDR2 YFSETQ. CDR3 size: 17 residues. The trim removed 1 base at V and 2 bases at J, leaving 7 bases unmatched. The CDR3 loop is CASSLLGTSDATDTQYF. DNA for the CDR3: TGCGCCAGCAGCTTGCTCGGGACTAGCGACGCCACAGATACGCAGTATTTT.

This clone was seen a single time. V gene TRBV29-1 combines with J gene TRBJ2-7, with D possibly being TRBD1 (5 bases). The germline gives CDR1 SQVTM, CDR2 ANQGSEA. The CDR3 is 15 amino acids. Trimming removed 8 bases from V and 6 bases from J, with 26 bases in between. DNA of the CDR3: TGCAGCTCTATTAGCCCGACAGATATCCTAAGCGAGCAGTACTTC. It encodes CSSISPTDILSEQYF.

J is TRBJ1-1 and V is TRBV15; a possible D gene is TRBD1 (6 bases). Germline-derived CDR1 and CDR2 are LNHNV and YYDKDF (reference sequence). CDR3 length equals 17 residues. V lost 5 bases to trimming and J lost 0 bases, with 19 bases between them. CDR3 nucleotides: TGTGCCACCAGCGGAGGATTCGGGGGCGTCATGAACACTGAAGCTTTCTTT. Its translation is CATSGGFGGVMNTEAFF.

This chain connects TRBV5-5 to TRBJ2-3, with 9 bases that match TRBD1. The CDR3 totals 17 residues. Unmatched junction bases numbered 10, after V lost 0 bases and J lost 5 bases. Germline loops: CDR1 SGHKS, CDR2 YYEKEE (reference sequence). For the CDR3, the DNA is TGTGCCAGCAGCTTGGTGTATACAGGGGGCCGGTTAGATACGCAGTATTTT. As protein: CASSLVYTGGRLDTQYF.

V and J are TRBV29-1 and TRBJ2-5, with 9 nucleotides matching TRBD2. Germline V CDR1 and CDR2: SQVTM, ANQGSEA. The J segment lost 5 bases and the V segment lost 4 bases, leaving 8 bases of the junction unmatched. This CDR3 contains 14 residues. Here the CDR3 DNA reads TGCAGCGTTGTAGAAGCGGGGGGCCGGGAGACCCAGTACTTC. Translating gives CSVVEAGGRETQYF.

The DNA for the CDR3 is TGTGCCAGCCAACGAACCACAGGGTCCGGGTACGAGCAGTACTTC. Its protein product is CASQRTTGSGYEQYF. V and J are TRBV6-5 and TRBJ2-7, with a possible D match to TRBD1 (6 bases). This CDR3 has 15 residues. V was clipped by 8 bases and J by 4 bases, with 21 bases between them. From germline, CDR1 is MNHEY and CDR2 SVGAGI.

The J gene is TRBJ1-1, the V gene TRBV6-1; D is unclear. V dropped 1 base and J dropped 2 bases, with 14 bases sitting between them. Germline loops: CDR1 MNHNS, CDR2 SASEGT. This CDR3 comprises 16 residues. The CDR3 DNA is TGTGCCAGCAGTGAAGGCCTGCTTCGGTCTAACACTGAAGCTTTCTTT. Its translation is CASSEGLLRSNTEAFF.

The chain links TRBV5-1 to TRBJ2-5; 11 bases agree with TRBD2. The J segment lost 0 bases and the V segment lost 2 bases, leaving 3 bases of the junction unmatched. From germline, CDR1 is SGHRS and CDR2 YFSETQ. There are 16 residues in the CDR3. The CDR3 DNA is TGCGCCAGCAGCTTAACTAGCGGGGGCCACCAAGAGACCCAGTACTTC. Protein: CASSLTSGGHQETQYF.

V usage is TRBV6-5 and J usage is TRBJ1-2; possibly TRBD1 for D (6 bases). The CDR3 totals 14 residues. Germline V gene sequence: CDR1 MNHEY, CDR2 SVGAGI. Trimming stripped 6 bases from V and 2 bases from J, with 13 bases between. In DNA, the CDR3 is TGTGCCAGCAGCGGTACAGGGCCCAACTATGGCTACACCTTC. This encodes CASSGTGPNYGYTF.

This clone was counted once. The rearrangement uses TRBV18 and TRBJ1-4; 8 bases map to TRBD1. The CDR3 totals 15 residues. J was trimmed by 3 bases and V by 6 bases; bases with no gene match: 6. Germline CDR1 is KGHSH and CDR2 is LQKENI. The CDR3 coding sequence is TGTGCCAGCTCGCTGGGACAGGCGGCTAATGAAAAACTGTTTTTT. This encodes CASSLGQAANEKLFF.

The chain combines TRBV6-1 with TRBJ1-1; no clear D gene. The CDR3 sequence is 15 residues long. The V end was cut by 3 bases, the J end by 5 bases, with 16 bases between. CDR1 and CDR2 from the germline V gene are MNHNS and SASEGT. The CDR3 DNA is TGTGCCAGCAGTGATCACGCGGCCACGCAAACTGAAGCTTTCTTT. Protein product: CASSDHAATQTEAFF.

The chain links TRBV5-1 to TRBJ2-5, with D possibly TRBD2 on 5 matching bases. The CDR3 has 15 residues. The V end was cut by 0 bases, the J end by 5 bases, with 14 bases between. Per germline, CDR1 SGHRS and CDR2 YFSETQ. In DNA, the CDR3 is TGCGCCAGCAGCTTGGGGTCTAGCACCGGGGAGACCCAGTACTTC. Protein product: CASSLGSSTGETQYF. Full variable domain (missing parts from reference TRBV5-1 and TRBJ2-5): KAGVTQTPRYLIKTRGQQVTLSCSPISGHRSVSWYQQTPGQGLQFLFEYFSETQRNKGNFPGRFSGRQFSNSRSEMNVSTLELGDSALYLCASSLGSSTGETQYFGPGTRLLVL.

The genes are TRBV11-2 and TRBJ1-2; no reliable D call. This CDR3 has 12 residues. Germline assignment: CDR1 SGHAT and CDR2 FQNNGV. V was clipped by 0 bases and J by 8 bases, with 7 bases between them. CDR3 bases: TGTGCCAGCAGCTTAGAAGGGAGCGGCTACACCTTC. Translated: CASSLEGSGYTF.

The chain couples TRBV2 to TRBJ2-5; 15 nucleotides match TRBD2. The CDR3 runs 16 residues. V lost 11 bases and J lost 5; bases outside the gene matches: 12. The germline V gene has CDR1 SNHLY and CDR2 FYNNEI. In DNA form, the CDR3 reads TGTGCCTTCCCCCGGACTAGCGGGGGGGTCGTGGAGACCCAGTACTTC. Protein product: CAFPRTSGGVVETQYF.

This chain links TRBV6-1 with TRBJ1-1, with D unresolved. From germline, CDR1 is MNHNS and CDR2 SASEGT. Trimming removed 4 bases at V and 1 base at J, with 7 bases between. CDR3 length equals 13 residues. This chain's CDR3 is CASSALGNTEAFF. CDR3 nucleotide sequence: TGTGCCAGCAGTGCATTAGGGAACACTGAAGCTTTCTTT.

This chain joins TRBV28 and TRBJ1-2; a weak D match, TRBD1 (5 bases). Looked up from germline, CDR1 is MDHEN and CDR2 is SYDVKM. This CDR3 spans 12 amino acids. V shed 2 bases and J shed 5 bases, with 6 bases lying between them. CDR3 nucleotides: TGTGCCAGCAGTTTAGGGGGGTATGGCTACACCTTC. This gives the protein CASSLGGYGYTF.

This chain's CDR3 is CASSGRSGGAGEQFF. The CDR3 DNA reads TGTGCCAGCAGCGGCCGCAGCGGGGGGGCAGGTGAGCAGTTCTTC. This chain joins TRBV7-2 and TRBJ2-1, with 10 bases lining up with TRBD2. Unmatched junction bases numbered 10, after V lost 5 bases and J lost 9 bases. The CDR3 is 15 residues long. Per the germline V gene, CDR1 is SGHTA and CDR2 is FQGNSA.

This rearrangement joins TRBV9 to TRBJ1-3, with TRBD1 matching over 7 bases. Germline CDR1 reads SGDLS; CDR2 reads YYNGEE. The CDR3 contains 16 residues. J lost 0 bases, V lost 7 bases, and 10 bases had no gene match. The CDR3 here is CASGTDFFSSGNTIYF. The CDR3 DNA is TGTGCCAGCGGGACAGATTTTTTCTCCTCTGGAAACACCATATATTTT.

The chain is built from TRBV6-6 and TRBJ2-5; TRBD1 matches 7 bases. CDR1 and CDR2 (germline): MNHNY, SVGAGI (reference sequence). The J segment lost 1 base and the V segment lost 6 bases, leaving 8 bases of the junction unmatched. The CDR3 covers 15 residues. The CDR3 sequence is CASSNPRDSQETQYF. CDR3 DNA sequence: TGTGCCAGCAGCAACCCCCGGGACAGCCAAGAGACCCAGTACTTC.

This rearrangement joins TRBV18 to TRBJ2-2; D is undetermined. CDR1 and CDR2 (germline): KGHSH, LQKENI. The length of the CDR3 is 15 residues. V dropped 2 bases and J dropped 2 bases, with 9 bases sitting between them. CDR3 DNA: TGTGCCAGCTCACCAAGCACACTAAACACCGGGGAGCTGTTTTTT. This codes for CASSPSTLNTGELFF.

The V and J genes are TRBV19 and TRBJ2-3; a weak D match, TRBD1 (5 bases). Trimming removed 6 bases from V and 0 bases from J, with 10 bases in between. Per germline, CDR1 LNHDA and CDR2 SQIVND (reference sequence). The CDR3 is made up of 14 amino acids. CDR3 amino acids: CASRTGPSTDTQYF. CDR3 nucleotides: TGTGCCAGTAGAACAGGACCTAGCACAGATACGCAGTATTTT.